This T cell receptor (beta chain) originates from a study of T cell repertoires in cytomegalovirus infection. Study overall: Matching HLA type, along with CMV infection, was indicated by public TCR beta signatures. Notes on the study in general: Dominating the ex vivo response were TCR beta clonotypes that were CMV-specific and HLA-C-restricted. Summed frequency of shared TCR beta families picked out CMV carriers who also had the relevant HLA.

TCRdb recomputed calls from the reads with MiXCR, one row per CDR3 protein. The sample yields more than 200,000 distinct CDR3 sequences, 9.1% seen once. This clonotype appeared a few times. Its antigen is undetermined. CDR1 and CDR2 from the germline V gene are LGHNA and YSLEER. The CDR3 length is 12 residues. V shed 6 bases and J shed 5 bases, with 10 bases lying between them. The sequenced sample was PBMCs. This chain links TRBV4-3 with TRBJ2-5; no definite D call. This clonotype was sampled from a human donor in good health (CMV status not recorded). Some clones in this sample may be carry-over from other donors' samples. The CDR3 sequence is CASSPKAETQYF. The CDR3 nucleotides read TGCGCCAGCAGTCCTAAGGCGGAGACCCAGTACTTC.